The source of this TCR beta chain is a study of cytomegalovirus exposure and HLA in healthy donors. V shed 1 base and J shed 6 bases, with 6 bases lying between them. Germline CDR1 is SEHNR and CDR2 is FQNEAQ (reference sequence). The CDR3 covers 12 residues. TCRdb's table, derived via immunoSEQ multiplex PCR, lists solely in-frame clones and lacks some. The table records 97,000 or so clones, around 96% of them present only once. The chain has TRBV7-9 and TRBJ1-1; D may be TRBD1 (5 bases). The sample consisted of PBMCs. This TCR came from a woman aged 18-35 years in good health and CMV-seronegative. DNA of the CDR3: TGTGCCAGCAGCTTAGGGGACTCTGAAGCTTTCTTT. It is translated as CASSLGDSEAFF.